A single sample gave rise to the 9 T cell receptor beta chains below, sequenced in a study of T cell changes during pregnancy in multiple sclerosis. Repertoires were generated with immunoSEQ multiplex PCR, while TCRdb's copy carries only in-frame clones and drops some. The sample includes 89,000 or so clones, roughly nine tenths of them seen just once. Source: PBMCs, taken in the first trimester of pregnancy. These receptors were obtained from a female donor in good health, serving as a control in a pregnancy study. Some clones in this sample may be carry-over from other donors' samples.

The chain carries TRBV5-5 and TRBJ2-1, with 8 bases identical to TRBD2. The CDR3 covers 13 residues. V shed 4 bases and J 15 bases; nucleotides not matched to a gene: 12. The germline V gene encodes CDR1 SGHKS and CDR2 YYEKEE (reference sequence). Written as DNA, the CDR3 is TGTGCCAGCAGCCCCGGGGGTCGGGGGGGACGGTTCTTC. Protein sequence: CASSPGGRGGRFF.

This sequence joins TRBV11-2 and TRBJ1-1; the match to TRBD1 covers 9 bases. The CDR3 extends over 13 amino acids. Germline V lookup: CDR1 SGHAT, CDR2 FQNNGV. V shed 4 bases and J 5 bases; nucleotides not matched to a gene: 2. The CDR3 nucleotides are TGTGCCAGCAGCTCACAGGGGGCAACTGAAGCTTTCTTT. It translates to CASSSQGATEAFF.

This clone occurred a few times. The chain employs TRBV6-5 and TRBJ1-6; D unclear. This CDR3 is built from 13 residues. CDR1 and CDR2 (germline): MNHEY, SVGAGI. V lost 4 bases, J lost 12 bases, and 13 bases lay in between. The CDR3 bases are TGTGCCAGCAGTTCTGACCGCGGTGGACCCCTCCACTTT. Amino acid sequence: CASSSDRGGPLHF.

This clone was detected only a few times. The chain uses TRBV4-1 and TRBJ2-1, with 16 bases lining up with TRBD2. CDR3 length equals 15 residues. Germline CDR1 MGHRA, CDR2 YSYEKL. V was clipped by 4 bases and J by 10 bases; unmatched bases: 4. Written as DNA, the CDR3 is TGCGCCAGCAGCCCTCCGGGACTAGCGGGGGGGGAGCAGTTCTTC. It specifies CASSPPGLAGGEQFF.

The chain employs TRBV7-2 and TRBJ2-7; 8 positions agree with TRBD1. Germline V gives CDR1 SGHTA, CDR2 FQGNSA. This CDR3 spans 14 amino acids. Trimming took 5 bases from V and 7 from J; bases not matched to a gene: 10. Here the CDR3 DNA reads TGTGCCAGCAGCAAGGACAGGGCTATCGGGGAGCAGTACTTC. Its translation is CASSKDRAIGEQYF.

This clone is medium-sized within its sample. This chain uses TRBV4-2 with TRBJ2-3, with 15 nucleotides matching TRBD2. This CDR3 is built from 16 residues. In germline, CDR1 is LGHNA, CDR2 YNFKEQ. V gave up 1 base and J gave up 4 bases; unmatched junction bases: 0. The CDR3 spells CASSQGTSGGADTQYF. CDR3 nucleotides: TGTGCCAGCAGCCAAGGGACTAGCGGGGGGGCAGATACGCAGTATTTT.

The chain links TRBV5-1 to TRBJ2-1; possible D gene TRBD2, 5 bases. Germline V gene data show CDR1 as SGHRS and CDR2 as YFSETQ. The germline V and J ends were trimmed by 1 base and 6 bases, with 17 bases remaining between them. The length of the CDR3 is 16 residues. DNA for the CDR3: TGCGCCAGCAGCTTGACGCCTGTAGCGCCGGCCAATGAGCAGTTCTTC. Its protein is CASSLTPVAPANEQFF.

This sequence joins TRBV5-5 and TRBJ1-1; 7 bases fit TRBD1. The V segment lost 3 bases and the J segment 4 bases; nucleotides outside the gene matches: 6. CDR1 and CDR2 (germline): SGHKS, YYEKEE (reference sequence). The CDR3 extends over 14 amino acids. The CDR3 is CASSSPTGITEAFF. The CDR3 DNA reads as TGTGCCAGCAGCTCCCCGACAGGGATCACTGAAGCTTTCTTT.

The genes are TRBV11-2 and TRBJ2-3; 7 bases align to TRBD2. V lost 1 base to trimming and J lost 4 bases; unmatched junction nucleotides: 5. Germline CDR1 reads SGHAT; CDR2 reads FQNNGV. This CDR3 is 15 amino acids long. CDR3 in amino acids: CASSLAGGRADTQYF. The CDR3 coding sequence is TGTGCCAGCAGCTTAGCGGGGGGTCGAGCAGATACGCAGTATTTT.